These T cell receptor beta chains were read from a single sample in a study of blood T cells in healthy people across ages. TCRdb redid the calling of the 5' RACE reads with MiXCR, one entry per CDR3 protein. Among about 750,000 distinct CDR3 sequences listed, around half were seen once. The specimen was blood. These receptor sequences come from a man older than 75 in good health. Each CDR3 is given with its conserved first and last residue. A D gene is named only where the DNA matches it firmly. A row's size may be missing; if present it is once, few, many or a size class.

J gene | D gene | clone size | V gene | CDR3 protein | CDR3 DNA
TRBJ2-7 | . | . | TRBV29-1 | CSVVAGGDRNGQYF | TGCAGCGTTGTGGCGGGGGGGGACAGGAATGGGCAGTACTTC
TRBJ2-7 | . | once | TRBV7-9 | CASSPPDVGFYEQYF | TGTGCCAGCAGCCCTCCCGATGTGGGGTTCTACGAGCAGTACTTC
TRBJ2-7 | TRBD1 | . | TRBV20-1 | CSAPSNRGYYEQYF | TGCAGTGCTCCTTCAAACAGGGGATACTACGAGCAGTACTTC
TRBJ2-7 | TRBD1 | . | TRBV7-6 | CASSLEGQGEQYF | TGTGCCAGCAGCTTAGAGGGACAGGGCGAGCAGTACTTC
TRBJ1-1 | . | . | TRBV6-5 | CTSSYSTGQPHTRAFF | TGTACCAGCAGTTACTCAACCGGACAACCCCACACGCGGGCTTTCTTT
TRBJ1-4 | . | once | TRBV27 | CASTPRPGEVREKLFF | TGTGCCAGCACCCCACGTCCAGGGGAGGTACGGGAAAAACTGTTTTTT
TRBJ2-7 | . | few | TRBV6-5 | CASSSVTRGRGSSYEQYF | TGTGCCAGCAGTTCCGTGACCAGGGGCCGCGGGAGCTCCTACGAGCAGTACTTC
TRBJ2-1 | . | once | TRBV10-2 | CASRDRDEVNEQFF | TGCGCCAGCAGGGACCGGGACGAAGTAAATGAGCAGTTCTTC
TRBJ2-1 | . | . | TRBV7-2 | CASSREGSYNEQFF | TGTGCCAGCAGCCGCGAAGGATCCTACAATGAGCAGTTCTTC
TRBJ1-4 | . | few | TRBV15 | CATSRDLREKLFF | TGTGCCACCAGCAGAGATCTCCGAGAAAAACTGTTTTTT
TRBJ1-2 | . | . | TRBV5-1 | CASSLQTLGSGYTF | TGCGCCAGCAGCTTACAGACATTGGGTTCTGGCTACACCTTC
TRBJ2-3 | TRBD2 | . | TRBV27 | CASSLSAGGRGVDTQYF | TGTGCCAGCAGTTTATCGGCCGGGGGGAGGGGAGTCGATACGCAGTATTTT
TRBJ2-5 | TRBD2 | . | TRBV3-1 | CASSQRTSGSTETQYF | TGTGCCAGCAGCCAGCGGACCAGCGGGAGTACAGAGACCCAGTACTTC
TRBJ1-1 | TRBD1 | . | TRBV5-1 | CASSPTGDSTEAFF | TGCGCCAGCAGCCCCACAGGGGACTCCACTGAAGCTTTCTTT
TRBJ2-7 | . | . | TRBV18 | CASSKQGVGAYEQYF | TGTGCCAGCTCGAAACAGGGTGTGGGCGCCTACGAGCAGTACTTC
TRBJ2-1 | TRBD2 | . | TRBV2 | CASSEGGVNEQFF | TGTGCCAGCAGTGAGGGAGGGGTCAATGAGCAGTTCTTC
TRBJ1-2 | . | . | TRBV10-3 | CAISESSQPGDYGYTF | TGTGCCATCAGTGAGTCGAGTCAGCCTGGGGACTATGGCTACACCTTC
TRBJ2-1 | TRBD2 | . | TRBV9 | CASSPREGVNEQFF | TGTGCCAGCAGCCCCCGGGAGGGGGTCAATGAGCAGTTCTTC
TRBJ2-7 | TRBD1 | . | TRBV5-1 | CASSSSGTGGVCEQYF | TGCGCCAGCAGTTCATCCGGGACAGGGGGCGTCTGCGAGCAGTACTTT
TRBJ2-1 | TRBD2 | . | TRBV15 | CATSRVSGSSYNEQFF | TGTGCCACCAGCAGAGTAAGCGGGAGCTCCTACAATGAGCAGTTCTTC
TRBJ2-5 | TRBD1 | . | TRBV28 | CASSPAGGGRETQYF | TGTGCCAGCAGTCCCGCAGGGGGTGGGCGAGAGACCCAGTACTTC
TRBJ2-7 | TRBD2 | . | TRBV24-1 | CATSDPASGTYNEQYF | TGTGCCACCAGTGACCCCGCTAGCGGTACCTACAATGAGCAGTACTTC
TRBJ2-1 | . | . | TRBV30 | CAWSGRRYNEQFF | TGTGCCTGGAGTGGACGACGCTACAATGAGCAGTTCTTC
TRBJ2-5 | . | few | TRBV15 | CATSNTGFETQYF | TGTGCCACCAGCAATACAGGGTTCGAGACCCAGTACTTC
TRBJ2-2 | TRBD2 | . | TRBV14 | CASSQRPSGSPGELFF | TGTGCCAGCAGCCAAAGACCTAGCGGGAGCCCCGGGGAGCTGTTTTTT
TRBJ2-5 | . | . | TRBV4-1 | CASSRVPRGRKQETQYF | TGCGCCAGCAGCCGAGTCCCCCGGGGACGGAAACAAGAGACCCAGTACTTC
TRBJ2-3 | TRBD2 | . | TRBV4-1 | CASSQVGRGGGAHRYAYF | TGCGCAAGCAGCCAAGTAGGTCGCGGCGGGGGGGCTCACAGATACGCGTATTTT
TRBJ1-2 | . | . | TRBV7-9 | CASSLGDKEYGYTF | TGTGCCAGCAGCTTAGGCGACAAAGAGTACGGCTACACCTTC
TRBJ2-1 | TRBD2 | . | TRBV2 | CASRRLAGYSYNEQFF | TGTGCCAGCAGGCGACTAGCGGGGTACTCCTACAATGAGCAGTTCTTC
TRBJ2-4 | . | . | TRBV27 | CASSLGRGAREQYF | TGTGCCAGCAGTTTAGGAAGGGGGGCTAGAGAGCAGTACTTC
TRBJ2-3 | TRBD2 | once | TRBV2 | CASSQTSGSDGYAYF | TGTGCCAGCAGTCAGACTAGCGGGAGTGACGGATACGCGTATTTT
TRBJ2-5 | . | . | TRBV28 | CASSSGGVSQETQYF | TGTGCCAGCAGTTCAGGCGGGGTCTCCCAAGAGACCCAGTACTTC
TRBJ1-4 | . | . | TRBV15 | CATSRDRDKLFF | TGTGCCACCAGCAGAGACCGGGACAAACTGTTTTTT
TRBJ2-1 | . | . | TRBV2 | CASSAFGRSYNEQFF | TGTGCCAGCAGCGCCTTCGGCAGGTCTTACAATGAGCAGTTCTTC
TRBJ2-1 | TRBD1 | . | TRBV11-2 | CASSLERGTGVNEQFF | TGTGCCAGCAGCTTAGAACGCGGGACAGGGGTAAATGAGCAGTTCTTC